The present TCR beta chain was sequenced within a study of CD8+ T cells in alopecia areata. Trimming removed 2 bases from V and 15 bases from J, with 17 bases in between. The CDR3 is 13 residues long. In germline, CDR1 is LGHNA, CDR2 YSLEER. Separation by sorting yielded CD4+ and CD8+ T cells from PBMCs. Once RNA had been extracted, it was reverse transcribed into cDNA to act as the sequencing template. Some clones are missing from TCRdb's copy, which holds only in-frame ones; the method was immunoSEQ multiplex PCR. The profile shows roughly 100,000 clones, 55% of them singletons. Material: CD4+ T cells sorted from blood. The receptor was derived from a human donor in good health. The chain is built from TRBV4-3 and TRBJ2-1, with D possibly matching TRBD1 (7 bases). The CDR3 sequence: CASSQIWRGQSFF. As DNA, the CDR3 is TGCGCCAGCAGCCAAATATGGAGGGGACAGTCGTTCTTC.